The following is a T cell receptor beta chain sequence with its context. What it binds is not known. The data were produced by immunoSEQ multiplex PCR, yet TCRdb's version contains in-frame clones alone and is incomplete. Found here are hundreds of thousands of clones, 80% to 95% of them singletons; the top ten hold nearly 25%. CDR1 and CDR2 (germline): MNHEY, SMNVEV (reference sequence). Deletions cut 7 bases from V and 3 bases from J, with 13 bases between. The CDR3 sequence is 13 residues long. The data belong to a study of shared clonotypes between healthy human individuals. Study background: The people who gave samples were two women and a few men aged 18 to 49. Used for every donor were three CD4 naive, three CD4 memory, two CD8 naive and one CD8 memory plate. Broader study findings: Lower generation probabilities were found for non-shared clonotypes than for those shared by all four donors. Sorted-subset sequencing was shown by rarefaction to be incomplete despite large depth.

CD45RO-negative, CCR7-selected cells formed the naive CD8 fraction, which excluded terminally differentiated effector memory CD45RA+ cells. The gene calls are TRBV27 and TRBJ2-7, with D possibly matching TRBD2 (7 bases). The sequenced sample was naive CD8+ T cells sorted from blood. This TCR was sampled from a man younger than 40 in good health. The CDR3 is CASTRRGGYEQYF. CDR3 coding DNA: TGTGCCAGCACCCGGAGGGGGGGCTACGAGCAGTACTTC.